This T cell receptor beta chain was recovered during a study of blood T cells in healthy people across ages. A few counts support this clonotype. The germline V gene encodes CDR1 LGHDT and CDR2 YNNKEL (reference sequence). The CDR3 contains 14 residues. Trimming took off 1 base at V and 6 bases at J, with 10 bases between the two ends. Using a J-beta primer mix together with a sample-barcoded 5' primer, a second PCR was run for about 6 to 12 cycles. TCRdb reprocessed the 5' RACE reads with MiXCR, giving one entry per CDR3 protein. The sample holds 1.5 million to 2 million distinct CDR3 sequences; about 35% are singletons and the top ten take around 10%.

The rearrangement joins TRBV3-1 to TRBJ1-5, with TRBD1 as a possible D gene (5 bases). The receptor was isolated from a woman aged 25 to 45 in good health. The sequencing input was blood. For the CDR3, the DNA is TGTGCCAGCAGCCAAGGACAGAGGAGTCAGCCCCAGCATTTT. As protein: CASSQGQRSQPQHF.